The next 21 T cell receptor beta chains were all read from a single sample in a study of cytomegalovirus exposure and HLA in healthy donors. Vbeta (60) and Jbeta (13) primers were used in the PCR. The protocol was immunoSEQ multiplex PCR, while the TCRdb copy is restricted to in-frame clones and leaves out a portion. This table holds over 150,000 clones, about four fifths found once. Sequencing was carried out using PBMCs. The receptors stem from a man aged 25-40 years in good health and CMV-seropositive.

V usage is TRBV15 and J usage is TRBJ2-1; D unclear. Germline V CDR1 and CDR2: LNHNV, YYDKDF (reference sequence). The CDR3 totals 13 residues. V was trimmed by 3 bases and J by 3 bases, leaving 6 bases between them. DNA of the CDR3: TGTGCCACCAGCAGTCCCAGCTACAATGAGCAGTTCTTC. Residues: CATSSPSYNEQFF.

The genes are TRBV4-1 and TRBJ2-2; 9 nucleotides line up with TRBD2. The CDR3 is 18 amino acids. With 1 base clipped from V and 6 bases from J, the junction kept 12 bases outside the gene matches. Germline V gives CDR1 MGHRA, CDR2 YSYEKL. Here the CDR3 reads CASSQGSGGLASPGELFF. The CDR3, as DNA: TGCGCCAGCAGCCAAGGGAGCGGGGGGCTGGCTTCCCCCGGGGAGCTGTTTTTT.

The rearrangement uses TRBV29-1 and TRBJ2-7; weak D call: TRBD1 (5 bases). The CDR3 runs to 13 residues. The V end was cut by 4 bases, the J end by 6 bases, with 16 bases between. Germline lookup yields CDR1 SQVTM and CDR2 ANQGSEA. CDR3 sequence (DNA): TGCAGCGTTGGAAACCAGGGAACCTGCGAGCAGTACTTC. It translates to CSVGNQGTCEQYF.

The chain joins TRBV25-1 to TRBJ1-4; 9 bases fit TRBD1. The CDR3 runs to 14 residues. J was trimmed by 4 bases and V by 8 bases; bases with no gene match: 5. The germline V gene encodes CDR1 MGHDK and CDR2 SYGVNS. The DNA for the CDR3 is TGTGCCAGCGGCAGGACAGGGGATAATGAAAAACTGTTTTTT. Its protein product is CASGRTGDNEKLFF.

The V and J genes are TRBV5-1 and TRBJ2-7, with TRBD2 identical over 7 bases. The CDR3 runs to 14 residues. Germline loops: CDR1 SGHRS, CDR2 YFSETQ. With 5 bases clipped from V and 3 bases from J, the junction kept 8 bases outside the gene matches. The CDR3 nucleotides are TGCGCCAGCAGACCTGGGGGGGAACTCTACGAGCAGTACTTC. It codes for CASRPGGELYEQYF.

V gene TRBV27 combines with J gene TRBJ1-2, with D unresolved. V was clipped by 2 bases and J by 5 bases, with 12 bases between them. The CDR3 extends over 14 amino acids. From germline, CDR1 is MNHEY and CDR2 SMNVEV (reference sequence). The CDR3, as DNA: TGTGCCAGCAGTTTAGGGCCAGGTCCTTATGGCTACACCTTC. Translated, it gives CASSLGPGPYGYTF.

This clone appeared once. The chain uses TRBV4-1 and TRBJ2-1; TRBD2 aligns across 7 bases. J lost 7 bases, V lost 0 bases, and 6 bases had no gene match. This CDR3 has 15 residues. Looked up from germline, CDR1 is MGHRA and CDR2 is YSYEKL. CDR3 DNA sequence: TGCGCCAGCAGCCAAGACCCTAGCGGAACAAATGAGCAGTTCTTC. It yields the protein CASSQDPSGTNEQFF.

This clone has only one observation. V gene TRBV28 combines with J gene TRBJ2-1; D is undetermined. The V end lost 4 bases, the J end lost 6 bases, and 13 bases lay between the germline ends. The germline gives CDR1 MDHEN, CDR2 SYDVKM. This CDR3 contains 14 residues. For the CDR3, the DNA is TGTGCCAGCAGTTACGATCAGGTCCGCAATGAGCAGTTCTTC. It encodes CASSYDQVRNEQFF.

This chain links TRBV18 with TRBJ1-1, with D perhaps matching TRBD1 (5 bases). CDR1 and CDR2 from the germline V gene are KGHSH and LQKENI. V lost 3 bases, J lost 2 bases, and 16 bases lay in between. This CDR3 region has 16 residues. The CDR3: CASSPEGRGFNTEAFF. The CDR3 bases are TGTGCCAGCTCACCGGAAGGGAGGGGCTTTAACACTGAAGCTTTCTTT.

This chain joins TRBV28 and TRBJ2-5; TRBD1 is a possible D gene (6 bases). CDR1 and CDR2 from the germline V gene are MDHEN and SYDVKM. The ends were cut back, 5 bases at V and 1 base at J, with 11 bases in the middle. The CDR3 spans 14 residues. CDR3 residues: CASSGGQPQETQYF. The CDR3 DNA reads TGTGCCAGCAGTGGTGGACAGCCCCAAGAGACCCAGTACTTC.

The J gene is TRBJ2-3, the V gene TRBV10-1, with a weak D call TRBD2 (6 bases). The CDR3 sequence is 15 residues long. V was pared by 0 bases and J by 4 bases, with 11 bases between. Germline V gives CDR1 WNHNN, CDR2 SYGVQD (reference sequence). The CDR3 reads CASSESLTSSDTQYF. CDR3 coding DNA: TGCGCCAGCAGTGAGTCGTTGACTAGTTCAGATACGCAGTATTTT.

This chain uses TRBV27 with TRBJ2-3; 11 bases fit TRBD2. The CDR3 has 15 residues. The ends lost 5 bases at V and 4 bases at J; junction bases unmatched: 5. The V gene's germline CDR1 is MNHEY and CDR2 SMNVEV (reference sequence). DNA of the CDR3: TGTGCCAGCAGTACTAGACTAGCGGGGTCAGATACGCAGTATTTT. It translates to CASSTRLAGSDTQYF.

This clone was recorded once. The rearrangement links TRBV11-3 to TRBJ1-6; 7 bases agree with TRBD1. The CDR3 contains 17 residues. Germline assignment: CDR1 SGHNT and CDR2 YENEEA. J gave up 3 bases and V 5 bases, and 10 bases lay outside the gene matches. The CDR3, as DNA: TGTGCCAGCAGCCGACGCCGGGACAGCTTCTATAATTCACCCCTCCACTTT. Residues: CASSRRRDSFYNSPLHF.

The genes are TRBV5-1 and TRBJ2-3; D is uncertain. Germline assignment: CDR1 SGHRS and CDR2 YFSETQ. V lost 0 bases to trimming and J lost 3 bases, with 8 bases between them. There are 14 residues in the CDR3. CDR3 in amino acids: CASSLDYQTDTQYF. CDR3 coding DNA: TGCGCCAGCAGCTTGGACTATCAAACAGATACGCAGTATTTT.

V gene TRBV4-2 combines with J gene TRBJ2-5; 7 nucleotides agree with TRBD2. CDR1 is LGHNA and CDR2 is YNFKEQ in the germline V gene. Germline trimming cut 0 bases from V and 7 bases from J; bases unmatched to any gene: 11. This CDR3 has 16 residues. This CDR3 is CASSQDRPPTGGTQYF. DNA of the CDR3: TGTGCCAGCAGCCAAGACCGGCCCCCAACGGGGGGGACCCAGTACTTC.

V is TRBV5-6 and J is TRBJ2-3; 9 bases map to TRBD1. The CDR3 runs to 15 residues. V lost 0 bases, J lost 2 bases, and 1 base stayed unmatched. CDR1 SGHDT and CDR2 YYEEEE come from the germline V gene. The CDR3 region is CASSLDRGHTDTQYF. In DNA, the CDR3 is TGTGCCAGCAGCTTGGACAGGGGGCACACAGATACGCAGTATTTT.

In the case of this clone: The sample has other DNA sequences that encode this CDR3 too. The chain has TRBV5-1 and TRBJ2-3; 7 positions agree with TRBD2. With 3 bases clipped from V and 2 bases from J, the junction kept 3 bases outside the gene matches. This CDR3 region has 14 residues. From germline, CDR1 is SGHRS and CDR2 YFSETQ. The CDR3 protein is CASSSGLNTDTQYF. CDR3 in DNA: TGCGCCAGCAGCTCGGGACTAAACACAGATACGCAGTATTTT.

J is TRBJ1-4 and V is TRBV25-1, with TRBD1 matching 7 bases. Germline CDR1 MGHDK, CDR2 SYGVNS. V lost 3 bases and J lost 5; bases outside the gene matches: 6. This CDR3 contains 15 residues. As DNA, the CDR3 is TGTGCCAGCAGTGAGAGACAGGGTTCAAATGAAAAACTGTTTTTT. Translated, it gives CASSERQGSNEKLFF.

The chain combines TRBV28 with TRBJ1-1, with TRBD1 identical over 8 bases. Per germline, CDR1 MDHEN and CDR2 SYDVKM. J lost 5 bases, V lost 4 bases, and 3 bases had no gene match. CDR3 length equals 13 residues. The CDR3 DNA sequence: TGTGCCAGCAGTTATACAGGGGGGACTGAAGCTTTCTTT. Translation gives CASSYTGGTEAFF.

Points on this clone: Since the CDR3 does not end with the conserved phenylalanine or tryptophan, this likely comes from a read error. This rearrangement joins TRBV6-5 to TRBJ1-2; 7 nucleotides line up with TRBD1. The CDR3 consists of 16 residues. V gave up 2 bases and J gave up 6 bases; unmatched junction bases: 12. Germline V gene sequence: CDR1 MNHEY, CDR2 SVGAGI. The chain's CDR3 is CASSYGQLTGTDGYTC. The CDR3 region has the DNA TGTGCCAGCAGTTACGGTCAGTTGACAGGGACAGATGGCTACACCTGC.

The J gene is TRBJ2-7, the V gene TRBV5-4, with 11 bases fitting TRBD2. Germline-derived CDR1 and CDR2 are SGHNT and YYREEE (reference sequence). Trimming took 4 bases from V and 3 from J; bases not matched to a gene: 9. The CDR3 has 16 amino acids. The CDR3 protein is CASSGGLADPIYEQYF. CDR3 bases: TGTGCCAGCAGCGGGGGACTAGCGGACCCCATCTACGAGCAGTACTTC.